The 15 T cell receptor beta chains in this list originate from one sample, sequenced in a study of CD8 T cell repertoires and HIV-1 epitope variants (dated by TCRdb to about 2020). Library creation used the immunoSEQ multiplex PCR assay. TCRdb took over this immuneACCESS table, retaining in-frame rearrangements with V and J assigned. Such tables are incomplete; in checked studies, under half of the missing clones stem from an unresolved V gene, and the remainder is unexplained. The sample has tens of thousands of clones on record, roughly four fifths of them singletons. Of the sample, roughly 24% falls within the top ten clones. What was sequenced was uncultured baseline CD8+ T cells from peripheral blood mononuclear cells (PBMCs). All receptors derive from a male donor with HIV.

The CDR3 loop is CASSFDDRGRGYTF. The CDR3 nucleotides are TGTGCCAGCAGCTTCGACGACAGGGGGCGAGGCTACACCTTC. The chain couples TRBV7-9 to TRBJ1-2; TRBD1 matches 10 bases. The CDR3 has 14 amino acids. V shed 3 bases and J 8 bases; nucleotides not matched to a gene: 6. The V gene's germline CDR1 is SEHNR and CDR2 FQNEAQ (reference sequence).

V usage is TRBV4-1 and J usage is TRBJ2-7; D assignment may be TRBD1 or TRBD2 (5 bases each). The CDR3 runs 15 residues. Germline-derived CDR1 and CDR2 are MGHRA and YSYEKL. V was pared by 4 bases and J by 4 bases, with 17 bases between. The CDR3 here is CASSPLIEGPYEQYF. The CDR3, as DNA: TGCGCCAGCAGCCCTCTGATAGAGGGGCCGTACGAGCAGTACTTC.

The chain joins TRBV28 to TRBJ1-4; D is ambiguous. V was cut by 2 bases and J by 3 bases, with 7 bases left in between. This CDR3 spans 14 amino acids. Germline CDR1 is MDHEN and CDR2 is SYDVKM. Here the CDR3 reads CASSLRGSNEKLFF. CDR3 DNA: TGTGCCAGCAGTTTAAGAGGATCTAATGAAAAACTGTTTTTT.

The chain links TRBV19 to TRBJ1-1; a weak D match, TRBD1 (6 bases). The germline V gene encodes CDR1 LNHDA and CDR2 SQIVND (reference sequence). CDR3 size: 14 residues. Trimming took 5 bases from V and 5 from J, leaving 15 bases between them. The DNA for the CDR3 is TGTGCCAGTAGTCCCGGGGGCCTGGAGACTGAAGCTTTCTTT. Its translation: CASSPGGLETEAFF.

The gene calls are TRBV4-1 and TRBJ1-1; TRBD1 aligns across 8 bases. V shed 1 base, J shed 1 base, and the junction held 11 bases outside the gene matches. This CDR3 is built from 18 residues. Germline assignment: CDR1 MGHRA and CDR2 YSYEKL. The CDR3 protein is CASSQVMTGAPRNTEAFF. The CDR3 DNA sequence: TGCGCCAGCAGCCAAGTAATGACAGGGGCGCCCAGGAACACTGAAGCTTTCTTT.

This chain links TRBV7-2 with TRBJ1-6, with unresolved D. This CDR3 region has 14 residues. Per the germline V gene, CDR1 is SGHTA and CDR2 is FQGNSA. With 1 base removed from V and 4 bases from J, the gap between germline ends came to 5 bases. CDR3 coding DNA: TGTGCCAGCAGCTTAGACAGATATAATTCACCCCTCCACTTT. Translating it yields CASSLDRYNSPLHF.

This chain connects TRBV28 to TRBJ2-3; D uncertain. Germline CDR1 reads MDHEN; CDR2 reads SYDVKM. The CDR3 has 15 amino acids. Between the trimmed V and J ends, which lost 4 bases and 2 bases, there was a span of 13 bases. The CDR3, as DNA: TGTGCCAGCAGTTCACAGACCGGAATCACAGATACGCAGTATTTT. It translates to CASSSQTGITDTQYF.

CDR3 nucleotide sequence: TGTGCCAGCAGTCCCTATTCCGGGACTAGCGAGTACGAGCAGTACTTC. The encoded protein is CASSPYSGTSEYEQYF. This rearrangement joins TRBV28 to TRBJ2-7; 10 bases are shared with TRBD2. Losses at the gene ends were 5 bases for V and 4 bases for J; bases not matched to a gene: 11. CDR3 length equals 16 residues. Germline V gene lookup returns CDR1 MDHEN and CDR2 SYDVKM.

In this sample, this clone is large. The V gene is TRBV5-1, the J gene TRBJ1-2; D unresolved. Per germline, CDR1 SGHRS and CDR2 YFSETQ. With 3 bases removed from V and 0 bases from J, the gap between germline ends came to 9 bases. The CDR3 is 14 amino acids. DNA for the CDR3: TGCGCCAGCAGCTCGCAGGAGACTAACTATGGCTACACCTTC. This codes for CASSSQETNYGYTF.

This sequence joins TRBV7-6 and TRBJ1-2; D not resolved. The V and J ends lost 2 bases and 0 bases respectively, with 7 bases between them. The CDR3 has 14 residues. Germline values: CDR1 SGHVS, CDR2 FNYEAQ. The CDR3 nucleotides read TGTGCCAGCAGCTTAAACAGCGCTAACTATGGCTACACCTTC. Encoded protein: CASSLNSANYGYTF.

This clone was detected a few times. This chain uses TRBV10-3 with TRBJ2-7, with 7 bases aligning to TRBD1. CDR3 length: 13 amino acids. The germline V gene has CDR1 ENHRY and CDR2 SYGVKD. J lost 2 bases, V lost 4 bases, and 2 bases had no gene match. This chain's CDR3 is CAISGTGPYEQYF. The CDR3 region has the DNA TGTGCCATCAGTGGGACAGGTCCCTACGAGCAGTACTTC.

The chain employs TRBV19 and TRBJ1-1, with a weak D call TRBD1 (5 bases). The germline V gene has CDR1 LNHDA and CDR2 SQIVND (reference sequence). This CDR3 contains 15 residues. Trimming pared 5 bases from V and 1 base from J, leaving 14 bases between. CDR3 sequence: CASSRSGGGNTEAFF. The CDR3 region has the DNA TGTGCCAGTAGTCGGTCCGGGGGTGGGAACACTGAAGCTTTCTTT. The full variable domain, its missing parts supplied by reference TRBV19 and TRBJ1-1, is DGGITQSPKYLFRKEGQNVTLSCEQNLNHDAMYWYRQDPGQGLRLIYYSQIVNDFQKGDIAEGYSVSREKKESFPLTVTSAQKNPTAFYLCASSRSGGGNTEAFFGQGTRLTVV.

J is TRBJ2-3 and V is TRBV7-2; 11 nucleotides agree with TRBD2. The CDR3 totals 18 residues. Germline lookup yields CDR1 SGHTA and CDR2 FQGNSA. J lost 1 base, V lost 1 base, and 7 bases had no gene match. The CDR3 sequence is CASSLVAGGPLGTDTQYF. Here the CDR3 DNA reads TGTGCCAGCAGCTTAGTAGCGGGAGGGCCCTTGGGCACAGATACGCAGTATTTT. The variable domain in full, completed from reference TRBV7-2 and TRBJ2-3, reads GAGVSQSPSNKVTEKGKDVELRCDPISGHTALYWYRQSLGQGLEFLIYFQGNSAPDKSGLPSDRFSAERTGGSVSTLTIQRTQQEDSAVYLCASSLVAGGPLGTDTQYFGPGTRLTVL.

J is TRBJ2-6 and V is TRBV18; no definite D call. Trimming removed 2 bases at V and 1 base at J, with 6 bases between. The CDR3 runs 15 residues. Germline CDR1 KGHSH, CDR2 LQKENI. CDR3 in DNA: TGTGCCAGCTCACCATTAGGGTCTGGGGCCAACGTCCTGACTTTC. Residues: CASSPLGSGANVLTF.

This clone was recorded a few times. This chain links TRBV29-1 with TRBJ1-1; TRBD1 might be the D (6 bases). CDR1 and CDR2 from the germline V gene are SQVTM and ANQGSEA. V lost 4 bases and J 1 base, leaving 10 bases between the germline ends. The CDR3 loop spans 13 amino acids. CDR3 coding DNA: TGCAGCGTTGTTTTCAGGGGGAACACTGAAGCTTTCTTT. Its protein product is CSVVFRGNTEAFF.